This T cell receptor beta chain derives from a study of blood T cells in healthy people across ages. Study-wide findings and caveats: The study lacked donor CMV status, which possibly confounded expanded clonotype changes. Investigators treated diversity estimates from one million T cells as underestimates.

In its sample, this clonotype was seen a few times. The antigen remains undetermined. Trimming at V came to 0 bases and at J to 5 bases, leaving 3 bases not matched to a gene. Germline V gives CDR1 DFQATT, CDR2 SNEGSKA (reference sequence). The CDR3 consists of 16 residues. Primed by a sample-barcoded 5' primer and a J-beta primer mix, a second PCR proceeded for 7 to 11 cycles. TCRdb ran MiXCR on the 5' RACE reads and lists one entry per CDR3 protein. The table lists about 1.8 million distinct CDR3 sequences, around 50% of them singletons. The specimen sequenced was blood. The TCR sequence derives from a woman aged 40 to 50 in good health. V is TRBV20-1 and J is TRBJ2-3; 15 bases match TRBD2. CDR3: CSARDQGLAGGDTQYF. In DNA form, the CDR3 reads TGCAGTGCTAGAGATCAGGGACTAGCGGGGGGAGATACGCAGTATTTT.